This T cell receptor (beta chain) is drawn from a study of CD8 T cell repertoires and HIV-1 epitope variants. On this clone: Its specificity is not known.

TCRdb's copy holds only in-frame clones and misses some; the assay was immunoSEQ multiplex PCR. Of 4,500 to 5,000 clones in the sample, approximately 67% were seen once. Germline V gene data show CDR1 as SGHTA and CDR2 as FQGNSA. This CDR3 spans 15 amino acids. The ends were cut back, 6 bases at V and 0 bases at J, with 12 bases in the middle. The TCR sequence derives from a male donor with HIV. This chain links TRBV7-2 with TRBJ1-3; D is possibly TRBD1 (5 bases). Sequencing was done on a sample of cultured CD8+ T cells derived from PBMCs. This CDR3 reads CASSQDSSSGNTIYF. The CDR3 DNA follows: TGTGCCAGCAGTCAAGACAGTAGCTCTGGAAACACCATATATTTT.